This TCR beta chain emerged from a study of cytotoxic CD8 clonotypes in ibrutinib-treated CLL. On the study more broadly: The patient breakdown showed approximately ten relapsed/refractory and approximately 14 treatment-naive cases, with some 17 IGHV unmutated. Outcomes included roughly 24 partial and 2 complete responses; after median approximately six years, roughly 15 stayed remitted and around 12 progressed. Study results and caveats: Public clonotypes showed up rarely, and on treatment they shrank or held steady.

PBMCs that had been cryopreserved were the source of roughly 2.2 micrograms of genomic DNA for TCR beta libraries. CDR3 length: 17 residues. The V and J ends lost 0 bases and 2 bases, in that order; junction bases with no gene match: 3. Germline values: CDR1 SGHAT, CDR2 FQNNGV. Assay: immunoSEQ multiplex PCR; the TCRdb copy retains only in-frame clones and omits some. The table lists around 160,000 clones, 81% of them singletons. In the case of this clone: The target antigen is unknown.

This receptor was identified in a human donor with chronic lymphocytic leukemia. This sample comprised PBMCs, obtained after 12 months of ibrutinib treatment. The J gene is TRBJ2-1, the V gene TRBV11-2; TRBD2 matches at 11 bases. The CDR3 loop reads CASSLEILAGAYNEQFF. The CDR3 coding sequence is TGTGCCAGCAGCTTAGAAATACTAGCGGGAGCCTACAATGAGCAGTTCTTC.